Shown below are 18 T cell receptor beta chains from a single sample sequenced in a study of vaccination and CD4 T cells after COVID-19. The treatment was: roughly 10-day PBMC culture with coronavirus spike peptide pools or control peptides (ViraFEST assay). Their antigens remain unidentified. CD4+ T cells that had been cultured provided DNA sequenced with the Oncomine TCR Beta short-read assay. TCRdb called the PCR reads again in MiXCR, with one record for every CDR3 protein. Of about 15,000 distinct CDR3 sequences in the sample, approximately 71% were seen once. The specimen sequenced was CD4+ T cells from blood, cultured in vitro. The receptors shown here come from a human donor who had recovered from COVID-19.

The V and J genes are TRBV20-1 and TRBJ1-1; D perhaps matches TRBD1 (5 bases). Germline-derived CDR1 and CDR2 are DFQATT and SNEGSKA (reference sequence). The length of the CDR3 is 14 residues. Trimming removed 4 bases at V and 6 bases at J, with 18 bases between. CDR3 DNA: TGCAGTGCTAACCCTGGGACTCCCTGGGCTGAAGCTTTCTTT. Its protein product is CSANPGTPWAEAFF.

The chain links TRBV15 to TRBJ1-2; D is perhaps TRBD1 (5 bases). Trimming cost V 3 bases and J 4 bases, with 15 bases left between them. CDR3 size: 15 residues. CDR1 and CDR2 from the germline V gene are LNHNV and YYDKDF (reference sequence). CDR3 DNA sequence: TGTGCCACCAGCAGGGGGACCCCCGGCCGCTATGGCTACACCTTC. Protein sequence: CATSRGTPGRYGYTF.

The chain is built from TRBV18 and TRBJ1-5; D not certain. This CDR3 contains 16 residues. With 3 bases removed from V and 9 bases from J, the gap between germline ends came to 21 bases. The germline CDR1 and CDR2 sequences are KGHSH and LQKENI. CDR3 sequence: CASSPTDGGGRGPQHF. Written as DNA, the CDR3 is TGTGCCAGCTCACCTACCGACGGAGGAGGACGGGGGCCCCAGCATTTT.

This clonotype is categorized as medium-sized (0.01 to 0.1%). The rearrangement joins TRBV7-2 to TRBJ1-2; D not resolved. Per germline, CDR1 SGHTA and CDR2 FQGNSA. The CDR3 extends over 14 amino acids. Trimming shortened V by 4 bases and J by 5 bases, and 14 bases separated the two germline ends. CDR3 in DNA: TGTGCCAGCAGCTCGTACCAACCCCAATATGGCTACACCTTC. Translated, it gives CASSSYQPQYGYTF.

The chain combines TRBV21-1 with TRBJ2-4; TRBD1 is taken as the D call from the table, unchecked against the DNA. TRBV21-1 is a pseudogene locus. The CDR3 sequence is 14 residues long. The CDR3 sequence: CAGYSGAAKNIQYF. CDR3 sequence (DNA): TGTGCCGGCTATAGTGGGGCGGCCAAAAACATTCAGTACTTC.

This chain uses TRBV7-9 with TRBJ1-1; TRBD1 aligns across 9 bases. The CDR3 consists of 15 residues. The germline CDR1 and CDR2 sequences are SEHNR and FQNEAQ (reference sequence). The J segment lost 6 bases and the V segment lost 5 bases, leaving 10 bases of the junction unmatched. CDR3 in DNA: TGTGCCAGCAGCGTAGGGGACAGGGTGGCTGCTGAAGCTTTCTTT. Translating it yields CASSVGDRVAAEAFF.

This chain connects TRBV12-3 or TRBV12-4 to TRBJ1-1, with 7 nucleotides matching TRBD1. The CDR3 is 13 residues long. V shed 7 bases, J shed 12 bases, and the junction held 14 bases outside the gene matches. CDR3 in amino acids: CASNKMGQSSSFF. The CDR3 DNA follows: TGTGCCAGCAACAAAATGGGACAGAGTTCATCTTTCTTT.

The chain recombines TRBV7-9 with TRBJ2-1, with 9 bases that match TRBD2. This CDR3 comprises 14 residues. CDR1 and CDR2 from the germline V gene are SEHNR and FQNEAQ (reference sequence). V gave up 1 base and J gave up 10 bases; unmatched junction bases: 5. CDR3 amino acids: CASSLGTSVDEQFF. In DNA, the CDR3 is TGTGCCAGCAGCTTAGGGACTAGCGTCGACGAGCAGTTCTTC.

This sequence joins TRBV20-1 and TRBJ2-7, with D unclear. The CDR3 sequence is 11 residues long. Germline values: CDR1 DFQATT, CDR2 SNEGSKA (reference sequence). V was pared by 5 bases and J by 7 bases, with 12 bases between. Here the CDR3 DNA reads TGCAGTGCTTTCATTCTCGGTGAGCAGTACTTC. It specifies CSAFILGEQYF.

The chain has TRBV20-1 and TRBJ1-5; TRBD1 might be the D (5 bases). V was clipped by 2 bases and J by 9 bases, with 14 bases between them. The CDR3 runs to 13 residues. Germline CDR1 is DFQATT and CDR2 is SNEGSKA (reference sequence). The CDR3 loop is CSARWSGGGPQHF. CDR3 coding DNA: TGCAGTGCTAGATGGAGTGGCGGGGGGCCCCAGCATTTT.

This clonotype has just a few counts. This chain links TRBV6-5 with TRBJ1-1; D is uncertain. CDR1 and CDR2 from the germline V gene are MNHEY and SVGAGI. The V end lost 2 bases, the J end lost 5 bases, and 9 bases lay between the germline ends. CDR3 length: 13 amino acids. The CDR3 DNA sequence: TGTGCCAGCAGTTACAAGGCTTTGACTGAAGCTTTCTTT. This sequence encodes CASSYKALTEAFF.

The CDR3 DNA reads TGCAGTGCTCTACAGGGGGCGTCGAGCAATCAGCCCCAGCATTTT. This translates into CSALQGASSNQPQHF. This chain joins TRBV20-1 and TRBJ1-5; 9 nucleotides match TRBD1. V was pared by 5 bases and J by 1 base, with 6 bases of the junction left unmatched. Looked up from germline, CDR1 is DFQATT and CDR2 is SNEGSKA (reference sequence). The CDR3 totals 15 residues.

The J gene is TRBJ2-3, the V gene TRBV20-1, with D unclear. The CDR3 contains 14 residues. With 3 bases removed from V and 6 bases from J, the gap between germline ends came to 16 bases. Germline CDR1 is DFQATT and CDR2 is SNEGSKA (reference sequence). This CDR3 is CSARWALQPDTQYF. Written as DNA, the CDR3 is TGCAGTGCTAGGTGGGCCCTACAACCCGATACGCAGTATTTT.

This rearrangement joins TRBV19 to TRBJ1-5; 7 bases agree with TRBD1. This CDR3 contains 15 residues. The trim removed 6 bases at V and 4 bases at J, leaving 9 bases unmatched. Germline CDR1 LNHDA, CDR2 SQIVND (reference sequence). The CDR3 sequence: CASSPTDRVNQPQHF. CDR3 coding DNA: TGTGCCAGTAGCCCCACCGACAGGGTAAATCAGCCCCAGCATTTT. Drawing the rest from reference TRBV19 and TRBJ1-5, the complete variable domain is DGGITQSPKYLFRKEGQNVTLSCEQNLNHDAMYWYRQDPGQGLRLIYYSQIVNDFQKGDIAEGYSVSREKKESFPLTVTSAQKNPTAFYLCASSPTDRVNQPQHFGDGTRLSIL.

V usage is TRBV4-3 and J usage is TRBJ1-3; tentative D call: TRBD1 (6 bases). Germline V gives CDR1 LGHNA, CDR2 YSLEER. CDR3 length: 15 amino acids. Trimming cost V 1 base and J 0 bases, with 7 bases left between them. The CDR3 region has the DNA TGCGCCAGCAGCCAAGGGGACATCTCTGGAAACACCATATATTTT. Its translation is CASSQGDISGNTIYF.

The chain links TRBV28 to TRBJ2-7; D is perhaps TRBD1 or TRBD2 (5 bases each). V lost 7 bases, J lost 0 bases, and 16 bases lay in between. The germline V gene encodes CDR1 MDHEN and CDR2 SYDVKM. The CDR3 is made up of 15 amino acids. The CDR3 bases are TGTGCCAGCAATGACCGGGACCGAGGCTCCTACGAGCAGTACTTC. Translated, it gives CASNDRDRGSYEQYF.

The chain is built from TRBV2 and TRBJ1-2; 7 bases match TRBD1. CDR3 length: 13 amino acids. Germline V gene data show CDR1 as SNHLY and CDR2 as FYNNEI. J was trimmed by 7 bases and V by 2 bases; bases with no gene match: 4. This chain's CDR3 is CASSETRDSGYTF. DNA for the CDR3: TGTGCCAGCAGTGAAACGAGGGACAGTGGCTACACCTTC.

The chain combines TRBV20-1 with TRBJ1-5, with TRBD1 as a possible D gene (6 bases). CDR3 size: 15 residues. V was pared by 3 bases and J by 0 bases, with 12 bases between. Germline values: CDR1 DFQATT, CDR2 SNEGSKA (reference sequence). This chain's CDR3 is CSASRGGVSNQPQHF. In nucleotides, the CDR3 is TGCAGTGCTAGTCGCGGGGGCGTTAGCAATCAGCCCCAGCATTTT.